This T cell receptor beta chain is drawn from a study of blood T cell repertoires in COVID-19. Study-wide context: In each case, the material was cDNA or gDNA derived from T cells, B-cell-depleted T cells, or PBMCs.

The CDR3 is made up of 14 amino acids. J was trimmed by 4 bases and V by 5 bases; bases with no gene match: 3. In germline, CDR1 is SGHVS, CDR2 FQNEAQ. In the authors' workflow: Amplifying reference gene primers gave estimates of nucleated cell counts. Clones were read by immunoSEQ multiplex PCR, and TCRdb kept only the in-frame ones, dropping some. That table is the source of V, J and clone size, and D and trimming were worked out from the DNA. The table lists 150,000 to 200,000 clones, about nine tenths of them singletons, with 1.9% in the top ten. The rearrangement uses TRBV7-8 and TRBJ2-3; 10 bases fit TRBD1. Sequencing was carried out using peripheral blood. The TCR was taken from a man between 18 and 35 years old who had recovered from COVID-19. CDR3 loop: CASSPGTGADTQYF. The CDR3 bases are TGTGCCAGCAGCCCCGGGACAGGGGCAGATACGCAGTATTTT.